The 18 T cell receptor beta chains in this list originate from one sample, sequenced in a study of immune cell composition in non-small cell lung cancer. The assay was immunoSEQ multiplex PCR, and TCRdb's table has in-frame clones only and misses some. Of about 6,700 clones in the sample, around three quarters were seen once. Specimen: lung tumor tissue. These receptors were taken from a human donor with non-small cell lung cancer.

This clone was seen a few times. The chain links TRBV7-2 to TRBJ1-6; the match to TRBD1 covers 8 bases. The CDR3 totals 15 residues. J gave up 5 bases and V 5 bases, and 5 bases lay outside the gene matches. Germline values: CDR1 SGHTA, CDR2 FQGNSA. Here the CDR3 reads CASSLHRGNNSPLHF. The DNA for the CDR3 is TGTGCCAGCAGCCTTCACAGGGGGAATAATTCACCCCTCCACTTT.

This sequence joins TRBV11-2 and TRBJ1-2; no firm D call. Deletions cut 4 bases from V and 4 bases from J, with 16 bases between. The germline V gene encodes CDR1 SGHAT and CDR2 FQNNGV. This CDR3 contains 15 residues. The CDR3 loop reads CASSSSLDSGYGYTF. The CDR3 DNA follows: TGTGCCAGCAGCTCCAGTCTAGATTCGGGCTATGGCTACACCTTC. The full variable domain, its missing parts supplied by reference TRBV11-2 and TRBJ1-2, is EAGVAQSPRYKIIEKRQSVAFWCNPISGHATLYWYQQILGQGPKLLIQFQNNGVVDDSQLPKDRFSAERLKGVDSTLKIQPAKLEDSAVYLCASSSSLDSGYGYTFGSGTRLTVV.

This chain uses TRBV19 with TRBJ1-6, with D maybe TRBD1 (5 bases). The CDR3 extends over 14 amino acids. The V gene's germline CDR1 is LNHDA and CDR2 SQIVND (reference sequence). Trimming stripped 6 bases from V and 9 bases from J, with 15 bases between. In DNA form, the CDR3 reads TGTGCCAGTAGCGAGACAGTATTGATTTCACCCCTCCACTTT. Protein product: CASSETVLISPLHF.

The rearrangement links TRBV27 to TRBJ2-5; D is undetermined. Germline-derived CDR1 and CDR2 are MNHEY and SMNVEV (reference sequence). CDR3 length: 13 residues. V shed 6 bases and J shed 3 bases, with 11 bases lying between them. As DNA, the CDR3 is TGTGCCAGCAGGTCCCGAGGTGAAGAGACCCAGTACTTC. Amino acids: CASRSRGEETQYF.

The CDR3 protein is CASRIDSSSGNTIYF. CDR3 nucleotides: TGTGCCAGTAGGATTGACAGTTCATCTGGAAACACCATATATTTT. The rearrangement links TRBV19 to TRBJ1-3; the D gene is possibly TRBD1 (5 bases). The CDR3 has 15 residues. Germline V gene data show CDR1 as LNHDA and CDR2 as SQIVND (reference sequence). V dropped 6 bases and J dropped 1 base, with 13 bases sitting between them.

The V gene is TRBV7-2, the J gene TRBJ2-1, with 7 bases aligning to TRBD2. V shed 5 bases and J 4 bases; nucleotides not matched to a gene: 14. The CDR3 sequence is 17 residues long. Germline assignment: CDR1 SGHTA and CDR2 FQGNSA. CDR3 DNA: TGTGCCAGCAGCCCGTGGACTAGGAACGGGGTTTACAATGAGCAGTTCTTC. It translates to CASSPWTRNGVYNEQFF.

The chain employs TRBV21-1 and TRBJ2-2; the table's D gene call, TRBD1, was not cross checked with the DNA. TRBV21-1 is a pseudogene locus. CDR3 size: 17 residues. CDR3 nucleotide sequence: TGTGCCAGCCCCGGGGGCCGACAGGGCAGCAGTTCCGGGGAGCTGTTTTTT. Its protein product is CASPGGRQGSSSGELFF.

The rearrangement links TRBV19 to TRBJ1-2; D is possibly TRBD1 (6 bases). Trimming took 0 bases from V and 4 from J, leaving 15 bases between them. CDR1 is LNHDA, CDR2 SQIVND, per germline (reference sequence). This CDR3 has 16 residues. CDR3 DNA sequence: TGTGCCAGTAGTATAGACCACCAGACAGGAACCTATGGCTACACCTTC. Residues: CASSIDHQTGTYGYTF.

V usage is TRBV5-4 and J usage is TRBJ2-3; D not resolved. There are 13 residues in the CDR3. The V end was cut by 0 bases, the J end by 6 bases, with 8 bases between. Germline V gene sequence: CDR1 SGHNT, CDR2 YYREEE (reference sequence). DNA of the CDR3: TGTGCCAGCAGCTTGGTGAGGTCCGATACGCAGTATTTT. Translation: CASSLVRSDTQYF.

The chain couples TRBV7-9 to TRBJ2-2; D perhaps matches TRBD2 (6 bases). The V end lost 2 bases, the J end lost 3 bases, and 19 bases lay between the germline ends. The CDR3 has 18 residues. CDR1 and CDR2 from the germline V gene are SEHNR and FQNEAQ (reference sequence). CDR3 sequence reads: CASSLSTLGGKHTGELFF. The CDR3 DNA reads TGTGCCAGCAGCTTATCAACGCTGGGGGGAAAACACACCGGGGAGCTGTTTTTT. The full variable domain, completed using reference TRBV7-9 and TRBJ2-2, is DTGVSQNPRHKITKRGQNVTFRCDPISEHNRLYWYRQTLGQGPEFLTYFQNEAQLEKSRLLSDRFSAERPKGSFSTLEIQRTEQGDSAMYLCASSLSTLGGKHTGELFFGEGSRLTVL.

This rearrangement joins TRBV18 to TRBJ1-1; the D gene is possibly TRBD1 (5 bases). Between the trimmed V and J ends, which lost 3 bases and 0 bases, there was a span of 14 bases. In germline, CDR1 is KGHSH, CDR2 LQKENI. CDR3 size: 16 residues. The CDR3 DNA reads as TGTGCCAGCTCACCGGGGTATGGGGGGTTGAACACTGAAGCTTTCTTT. It codes for CASSPGYGGLNTEAFF.

The chain employs TRBV21-1 and TRBJ2-7; TRBD1 was called by the table and not checked on the DNA. TRBV21-1 corresponds to a pseudogene. The CDR3 is 13 amino acids. CDR3 amino acids: CASSNRGTYEQYF. For the CDR3, the DNA is TGTGCCAGCAGCAACAGGGGGACCTACGAGCAGTACTTC.

This clone was counted only a few times. V is TRBV6-6 and J is TRBJ1-1, with TRBD1 matching 8 bases. Germline V gene lookup returns CDR1 MNHNY and CDR2 SVGAGI (reference sequence). J gave up 5 bases and V 5 bases, and 7 bases lay outside the gene matches. The length of the CDR3 is 14 residues. For the CDR3, the DNA is TGTGCCAGCAGTGGGGACAGGAGGCTAACTGAAGCTTTCTTT. Translated: CASSGDRRLTEAFF.

V and J are TRBV4-1 and TRBJ2-5; 7 nucleotides agree with TRBD1. Per germline, CDR1 MGHRA and CDR2 YSYEKL. V lost 0 bases to trimming and J lost 2 bases; unmatched junction nucleotides: 12. The CDR3 totals 18 residues. Here the CDR3 reads CASSQDLPDGTAQETQYF. The CDR3 nucleotides are TGCGCCAGCAGCCAAGATCTCCCTGACGGGACAGCTCAAGAGACCCAGTACTTC.

This clone was picked up a small number of times. The chain links TRBV5-4 to TRBJ2-2; 9 bases are shared with TRBD2. CDR3 length equals 14 residues. The germline gives CDR1 SGHNT, CDR2 YYREEE (reference sequence). V shed 7 bases, J shed 3 bases, and the junction held 4 bases outside the gene matches. The CDR3 DNA reads as TGTGCCAGCGGGCTAGCGGGGTACACCGGGGAGCTGTTTTTT. Its protein product is CASGLAGYTGELFF. Full variable domain (missing parts from reference TRBV5-4 and TRBJ2-2): ETGVTQSPTHLIKTRGQQVTLRCSSQSGHNTVSWYQQALGQGPQFIFQYYREEENGRGNFPPRFSGLQFPNYSSELNVNALELDDSALYLCASGLAGYTGELFFGEGSRLTVL.

The V call is TRBV5-6, the J call TRBJ2-7; tentative D call: TRBD2 (6 bases). Between the trimmed V and J ends, which lost 0 bases and 6 bases, there was a span of 16 bases. Germline V gives CDR1 SGHDT, CDR2 YYEEEE. This CDR3 comprises 15 residues. The CDR3: CASSLGGEYRVEQYF. CDR3 sequence (DNA): TGTGCCAGCAGCTTGGGGGGGGAGTATCGGGTCGAGCAGTACTTC.

Here the CDR3 reads CASRLTWVGNQPQHF. Written as DNA, the CDR3 is TGCGCCAGCAGACTAACGTGGGTAGGAAATCAGCCCCAGCATTTT. The rearrangement uses TRBV23-1 and TRBJ1-5, with D uncertain. TRBV23-1 carries the ORF label, with uncertain function. With 6 bases removed from V and 4 bases from J, the gap between germline ends came to 16 bases. This CDR3 spans 15 amino acids.

This chain joins TRBV18 and TRBJ2-6, with 10 nucleotides matching TRBD1. Looked up from germline, CDR1 is KGHSH and CDR2 is LQKENI. The CDR3 contains 17 residues. The trim removed 6 bases at V and 3 bases at J, leaving 8 bases unmatched. DNA for the CDR3: TGTGCCAGCTCTCCGACAGGGGGCGCTTTTGGGGCCAACGTCCTGACTTTC. Protein sequence: CASSPTGGAFGANVLTF. Complete variable domain (other parts from reference TRBV18 and TRBJ2-6): NAGVMQNPRHLVRRRGQEARLRCSPMKGHSHVYWYRQLPEEGLKFMVYLQKENIIDESGMPKERFSAEFPKEGPSILRIQQVVRGDSAAYFCASSPTGGAFGANVLTFGAGSRLTVL.